These T cell receptor beta chains were read from a single sample in a study of blood T cell repertoires in COVID-19. Assay used: immunoSEQ multiplex PCR; TCRdb lists only in-frame clones, some missing. The sample holds about 230,000 clones, 65% to 90% seen once. The sample taken for sequencing was peripheral blood. These receptors all stem from a man in his fifties or sixties with COVID-19, enrolled during active disease. Both conserved end residues are part of each CDR3.

v_call cdr3_aa
TRBV30 CAWSVLRGAGELFF
TRBV19 CASSPTGHGQPQHF
TRBV6-2/TRBV6-3 CASSHPLAGGPGTDTQYF
TRBV3-1/TRBV3-2 CASSQGGGIGTQYF
TRBV19 CASSIVGGNQPQHF
TRBV3-1/TRBV3-2 CASSLAGGISYEQYF
TRBV18 CASSPTTSGGNFNTQYF
TRBV18 CASSGRTGDYGYTF
TRBV6-5 CASTRSGGTDTQYF
TRBV30 CAWRGVTDTQYF
TRBV6-5 CATGLAAQETQYF
TRBV19 CASRRELAGVENEQFF
TRBV3-1/TRBV3-2 CASSPSGGQGISGYTF
TRBV2 CASSFDREVVQYF
TRBV5-4 CASRASGGTAQYF
TRBV6-5 CASSRTGVYGYTF
TRBV5-6 CASRGQGARYGYTF
TRBV14 CASSLLEEDEQYF
TRBV3-1/TRBV3-2 CASSQYEEQYF
TRBV6-5 CASRRQGNEQYF
TRBV7-2 CASSHLGWRGRQETQYF
TRBV5-1 CASSWGQATGELFF
TRBV6-2/TRBV6-3 CASSHRGTGFYEQYF
TRBV5-1 CASSLAAGFQETQYF
TRBV30 CAWRGQVWVPTEAFF
TRBV18 CASSPRRSGGTETQYF
TRBV13 CASRNLGTRGGTQYF
TRBV3-1/TRBV3-2 CASSFSGTSGELFF
TRBV2 CASSEGDRVWEKLFF
TRBV6-2/TRBV6-3 CASSLGQARNEQFF
TRBV19 CASSPRTGGFEKLFF
TRBV6-5 CASSLGSSGNTIYF
TRBV18 CASSPEQGILAKNIQYF
TRBV10-2 CASRIARYPDTQYF
TRBV5-1 CASSLDGLAGRSTDTQYF
TRBV7-3 CASRARTGGMGYEQYF
TRBV18 CASSPSQGGTGNTIYF
TRBV7-2 CASSTGQGDYTF
TRBV9 CASSVRGFSSPLHF
TRBV19 CASSIGDRNKLYGYTF
TRBV5-1 CASSLDSGSYNEQFF
TRBV25-1 CASSTLSYGYTF
TRBV9 CASSVTGGTQETQYF
TRBV5-1 CASSLDGQGAGEAFF
TRBV7-2 CASNTWRGGYNEQFF